This TCR beta chain appears in the sequencing data of a study of T cell responses to AZD1222 COVID-19 vaccine. A note on this clone: Its antigen is undetermined.

Assay: immunoSEQ multiplex PCR; the TCRdb copy retains only in-frame clones and omits some. The sample yields approximately 6,100 clones, over 75% seen once. V dropped 9 bases and J dropped 6; count of bases not matched to a gene: 0. The CDR3 spans 13 residues. CDR1 and CDR2 (germline): KGHDR, SFDVKD. Study results and limitations: Seropositivity was recorded at baseline in only six AZD1222 recipients.

The sequence came from an adult who received the AZD1222 COVID-19 vaccine. This sample comprised peripheral blood, obtained 28 days after the second AZD1222 dose. The chain links TRBV24-1 to TRBJ2-1; 14 positions agree with TRBD2. The CDR3 region is CATGLAGGNEQFF. CDR3 nucleotides: TGTGCCACCGGACTAGCGGGAGGCAATGAGCAGTTCTTC.